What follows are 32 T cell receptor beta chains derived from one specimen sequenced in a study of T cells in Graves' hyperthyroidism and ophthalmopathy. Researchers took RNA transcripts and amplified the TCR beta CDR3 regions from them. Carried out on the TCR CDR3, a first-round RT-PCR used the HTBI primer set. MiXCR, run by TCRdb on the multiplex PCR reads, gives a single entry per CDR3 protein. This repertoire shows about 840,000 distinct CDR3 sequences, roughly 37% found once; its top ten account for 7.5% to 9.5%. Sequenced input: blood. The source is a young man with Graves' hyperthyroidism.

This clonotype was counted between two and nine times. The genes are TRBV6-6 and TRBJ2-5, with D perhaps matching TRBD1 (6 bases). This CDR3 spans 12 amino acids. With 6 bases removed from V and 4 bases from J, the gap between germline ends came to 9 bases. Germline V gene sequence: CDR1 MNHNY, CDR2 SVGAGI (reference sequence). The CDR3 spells CASRDSPETQYF. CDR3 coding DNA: TGTGCCAGCAGGGACAGCCCAGAGACCCAGTACTTC.

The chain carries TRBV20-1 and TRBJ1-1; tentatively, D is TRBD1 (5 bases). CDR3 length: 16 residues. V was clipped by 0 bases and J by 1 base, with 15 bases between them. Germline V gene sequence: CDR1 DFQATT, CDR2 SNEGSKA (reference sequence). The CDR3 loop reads CSARDFGKGTNTEAFF. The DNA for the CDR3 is TGCAGTGCTAGAGATTTCGGGAAGGGGACGAACACTGAAGCTTTCTTT.

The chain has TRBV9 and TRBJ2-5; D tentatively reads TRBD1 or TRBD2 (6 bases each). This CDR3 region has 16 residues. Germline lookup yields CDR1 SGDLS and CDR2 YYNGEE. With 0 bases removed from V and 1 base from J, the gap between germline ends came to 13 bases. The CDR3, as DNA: TGTGCCAGCAGCGTAGGGTTGGGGGGCCCCCAAGAGACCCAGTACTTC. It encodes CASSVGLGGPQETQYF.

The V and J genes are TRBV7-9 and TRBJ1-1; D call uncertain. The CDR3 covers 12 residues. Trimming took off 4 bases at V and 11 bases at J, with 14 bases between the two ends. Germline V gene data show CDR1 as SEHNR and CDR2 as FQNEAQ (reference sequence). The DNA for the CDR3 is TGTGCCAGCAGCTCGACCGTTCCCCCGGCTTTCTTT. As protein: CASSSTVPPAFF.

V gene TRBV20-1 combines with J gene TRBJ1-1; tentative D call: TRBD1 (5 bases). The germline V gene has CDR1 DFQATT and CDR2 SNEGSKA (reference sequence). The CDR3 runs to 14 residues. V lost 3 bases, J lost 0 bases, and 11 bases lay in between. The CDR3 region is CSARVTDMNTEAFF. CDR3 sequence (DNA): TGCAGTGCTAGGGTGACAGACATGAACACTGAAGCTTTCTTT.

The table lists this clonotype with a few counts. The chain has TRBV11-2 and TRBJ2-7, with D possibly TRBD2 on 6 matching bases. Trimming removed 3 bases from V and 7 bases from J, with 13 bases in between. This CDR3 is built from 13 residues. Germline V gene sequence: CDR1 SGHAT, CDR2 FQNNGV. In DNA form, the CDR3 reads TGTGCCAGCAGCTTGTCTAGCGCTGAGGAGCAGTACTTC. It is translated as CASSLSSAEEQYF.

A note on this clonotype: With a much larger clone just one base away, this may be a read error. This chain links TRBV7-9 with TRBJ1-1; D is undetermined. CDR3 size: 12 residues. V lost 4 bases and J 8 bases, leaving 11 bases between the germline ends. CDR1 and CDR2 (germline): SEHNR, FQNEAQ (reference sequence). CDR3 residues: CASSSLEGEAFF. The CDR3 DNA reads TGTGCCAGCAGCTCCCTGGAGGGCGAAGCTTTCTTT.

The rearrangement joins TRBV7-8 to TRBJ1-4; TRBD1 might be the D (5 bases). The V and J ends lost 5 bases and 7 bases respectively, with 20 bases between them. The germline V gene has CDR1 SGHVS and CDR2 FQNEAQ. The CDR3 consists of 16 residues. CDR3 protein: CASSPDPGRASEKLFF. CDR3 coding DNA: TGTGCCAGCAGCCCAGATCCGGGCAGGGCGAGTGAAAAACTGTTTTTT.

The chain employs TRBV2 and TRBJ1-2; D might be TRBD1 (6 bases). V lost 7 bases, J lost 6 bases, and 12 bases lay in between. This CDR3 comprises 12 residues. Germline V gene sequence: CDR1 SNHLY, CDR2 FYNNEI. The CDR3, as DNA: TGTGCCAGCAAGGGAGGGGACAATGGCTACACCTTC. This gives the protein CASKGGDNGYTF. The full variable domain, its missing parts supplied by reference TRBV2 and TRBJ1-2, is EPEVTQTPSHQVTQMGQEVILRCVPISNHLYFYWYRQILGQKVEFLVSFYNNEISEKSEIFDDQFSVERPDGSNFTLKIRSTKLEDSAMYFCASKGGDNGYTFGSGTRLTVV.

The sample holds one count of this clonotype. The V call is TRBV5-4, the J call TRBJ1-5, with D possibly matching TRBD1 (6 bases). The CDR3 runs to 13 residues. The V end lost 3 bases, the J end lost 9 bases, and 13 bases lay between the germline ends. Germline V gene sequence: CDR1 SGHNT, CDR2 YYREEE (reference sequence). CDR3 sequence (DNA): TGTGCCAGCAGCTCCGGAAAACAGGGGCCCCAGCATTTT. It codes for CASSSGKQGPQHF.

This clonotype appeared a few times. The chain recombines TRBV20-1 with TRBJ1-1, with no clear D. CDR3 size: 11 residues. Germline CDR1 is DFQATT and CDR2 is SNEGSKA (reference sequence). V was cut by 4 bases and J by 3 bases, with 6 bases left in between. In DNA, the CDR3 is TGCAGTGCTACGGACTACACTGAAGCTTTCTTT. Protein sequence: CSATDYTEAFF.

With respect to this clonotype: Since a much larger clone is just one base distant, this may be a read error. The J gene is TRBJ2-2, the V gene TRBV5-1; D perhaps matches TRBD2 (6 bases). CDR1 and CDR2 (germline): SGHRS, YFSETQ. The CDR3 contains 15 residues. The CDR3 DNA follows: TGCACCAGCAGCGAGCCGGGACTTACGCTTGAGGAGCTGTTTTTT. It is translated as CTSSEPGLTLEELFF. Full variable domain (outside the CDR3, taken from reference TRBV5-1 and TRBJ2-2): KAGVTQTPRYLIKTRGQQVTLSCSPISGHRSVSWYQQTPGQGLQFLFEYFSETQRNKGNFPGRFSGRQFSNSRSEMNVSTLELGDSALYLCTSSEPGLTLEELFFGEGSRLTVL.

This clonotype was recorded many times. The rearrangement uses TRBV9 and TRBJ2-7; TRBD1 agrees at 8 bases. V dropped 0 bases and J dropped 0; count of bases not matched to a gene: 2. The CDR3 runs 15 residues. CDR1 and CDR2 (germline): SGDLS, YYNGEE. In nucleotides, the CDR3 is TGTGCCAGCAGCGTAGGGACAGGGAGCTCCTACGAGCAGTACTTC. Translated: CASSVGTGSSYEQYF.

CDR3 DNA sequence: TGCGCCAGCAGCACACCCGGACAGGGGGCGTTCCGCGAGCAGTACTTC. Translated: CASSTPGQGAFREQYF. The V and J genes are TRBV5-1 and TRBJ2-7; 11 nucleotides agree with TRBD1. CDR1 and CDR2 (germline): SGHRS, YFSETQ. V shed 4 bases and J 6 bases; nucleotides not matched to a gene: 12. This CDR3 comprises 16 residues. The full variable domain, with the rest looked up from reference TRBV5-1 and TRBJ2-7, is KAGVTQTPRYLIKTRGQQVTLSCSPISGHRSVSWYQQTPGQGLQFLFEYFSETQRNKGNFPGRFSGRQFSNSRSEMNVSTLELGDSALYLCASSTPGQGAFREQYFGPGTRLTVT.

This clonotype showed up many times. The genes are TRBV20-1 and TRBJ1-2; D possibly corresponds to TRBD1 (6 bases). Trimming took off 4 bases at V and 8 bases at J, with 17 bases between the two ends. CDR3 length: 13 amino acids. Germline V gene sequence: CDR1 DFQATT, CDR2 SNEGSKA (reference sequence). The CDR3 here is CSATKQGLGGYTF. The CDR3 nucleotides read TGCAGTGCTACTAAACAGGGTTTAGGCGGCTACACCTTC.

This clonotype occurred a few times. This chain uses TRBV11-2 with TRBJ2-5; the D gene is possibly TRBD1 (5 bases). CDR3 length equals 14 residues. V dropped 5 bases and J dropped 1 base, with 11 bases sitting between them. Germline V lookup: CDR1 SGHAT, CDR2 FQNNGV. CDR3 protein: CASSGSGFQETQYF. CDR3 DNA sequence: TGTGCCAGCAGCGGCTCAGGGTTCCAAGAGACCCAGTACTTC.

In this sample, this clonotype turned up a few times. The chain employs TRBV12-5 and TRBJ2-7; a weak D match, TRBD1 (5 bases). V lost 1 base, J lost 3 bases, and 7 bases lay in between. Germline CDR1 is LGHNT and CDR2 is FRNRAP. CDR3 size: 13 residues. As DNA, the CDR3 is TGTGCTAGTGGTTTGGAGCAGGGCTACGAGCAGTACTTC. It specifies CASGLEQGYEQYF.

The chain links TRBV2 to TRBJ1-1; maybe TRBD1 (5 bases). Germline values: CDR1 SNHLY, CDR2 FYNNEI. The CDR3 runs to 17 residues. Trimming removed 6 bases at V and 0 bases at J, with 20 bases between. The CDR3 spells CASRVDEDIPMNTEAFF. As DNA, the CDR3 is TGTGCCAGCAGAGTGGATGAGGACATCCCTATGAACACTGAAGCTTTCTTT.

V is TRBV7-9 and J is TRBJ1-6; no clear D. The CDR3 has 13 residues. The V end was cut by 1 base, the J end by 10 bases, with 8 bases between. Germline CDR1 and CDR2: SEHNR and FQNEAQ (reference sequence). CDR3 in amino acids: CASSLEVKSPLHF. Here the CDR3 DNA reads TGTGCCAGCAGCTTAGAAGTAAAGTCACCCCTCCACTTT.

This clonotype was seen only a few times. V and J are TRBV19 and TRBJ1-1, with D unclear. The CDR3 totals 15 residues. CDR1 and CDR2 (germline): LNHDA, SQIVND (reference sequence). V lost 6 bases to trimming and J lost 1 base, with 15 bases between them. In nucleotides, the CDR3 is TGTGCCAGTAGCTCCTATTGGGCCGAGAACACTGAAGCTTTCTTT. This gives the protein CASSSYWAENTEAFF.

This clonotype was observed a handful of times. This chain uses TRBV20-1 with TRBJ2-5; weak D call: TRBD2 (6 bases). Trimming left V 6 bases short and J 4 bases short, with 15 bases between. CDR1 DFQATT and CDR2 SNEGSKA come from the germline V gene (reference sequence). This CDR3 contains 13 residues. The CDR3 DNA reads TGCAGTGCCCCTGGGGGGTTGGGAGAGACCCAGTACTTC. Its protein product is CSAPGGLGETQYF.

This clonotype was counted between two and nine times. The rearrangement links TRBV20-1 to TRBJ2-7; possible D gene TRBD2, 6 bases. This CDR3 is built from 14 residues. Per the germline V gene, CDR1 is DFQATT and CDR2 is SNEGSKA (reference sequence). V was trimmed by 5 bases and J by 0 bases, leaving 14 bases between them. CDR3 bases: TGCAGTGCTTTGGACTACTTGAGCTCCTACGAGCAGTACTTC. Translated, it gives CSALDYLSSYEQYF.

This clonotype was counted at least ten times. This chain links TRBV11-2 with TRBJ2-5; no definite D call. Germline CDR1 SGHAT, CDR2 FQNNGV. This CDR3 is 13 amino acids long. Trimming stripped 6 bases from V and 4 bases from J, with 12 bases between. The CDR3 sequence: CASSRDLGETQYF. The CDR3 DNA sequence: TGTGCCAGCAGTCGCGACTTAGGAGAGACCCAGTACTTC.

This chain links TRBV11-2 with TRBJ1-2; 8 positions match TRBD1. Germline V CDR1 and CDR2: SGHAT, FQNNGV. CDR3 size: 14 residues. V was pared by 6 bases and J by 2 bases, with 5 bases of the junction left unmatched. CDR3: CASSRTGKNYGYTF. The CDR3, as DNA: TGTGCCAGCAGTCGGACAGGGAAAAACTATGGCTACACCTTC.

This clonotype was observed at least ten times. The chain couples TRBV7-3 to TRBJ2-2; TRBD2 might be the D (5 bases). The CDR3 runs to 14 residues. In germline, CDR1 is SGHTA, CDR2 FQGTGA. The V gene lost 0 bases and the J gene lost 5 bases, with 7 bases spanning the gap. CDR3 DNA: TGTGCCAGCAGCTTAACTTCGGGGACCGGGGAGCTGTTTTTT. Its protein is CASSLTSGTGELFF.

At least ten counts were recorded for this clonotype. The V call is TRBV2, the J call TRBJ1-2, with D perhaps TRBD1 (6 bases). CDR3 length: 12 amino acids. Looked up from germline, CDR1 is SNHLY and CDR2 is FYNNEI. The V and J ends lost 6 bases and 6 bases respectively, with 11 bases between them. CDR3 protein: CASRIGGHGYTF. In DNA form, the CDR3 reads TGTGCCAGCAGAATAGGGGGTCATGGCTACACCTTC. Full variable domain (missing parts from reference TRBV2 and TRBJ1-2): EPEVTQTPSHQVTQMGQEVILRCVPISNHLYFYWYRQILGQKVEFLVSFYNNEISEKSEIFDDQFSVERPDGSNFTLKIRSTKLEDSAMYFCASRIGGHGYTFGSGTRLTVV.

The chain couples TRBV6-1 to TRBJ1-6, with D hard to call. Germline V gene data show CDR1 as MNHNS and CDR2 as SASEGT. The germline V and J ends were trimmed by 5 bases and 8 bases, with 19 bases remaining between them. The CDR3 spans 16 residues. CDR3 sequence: CASSRTDEYLDSPLHF. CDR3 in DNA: TGTGCCAGCAGTCGGACGGATGAGTACCTGGATTCACCCCTCCACTTT.

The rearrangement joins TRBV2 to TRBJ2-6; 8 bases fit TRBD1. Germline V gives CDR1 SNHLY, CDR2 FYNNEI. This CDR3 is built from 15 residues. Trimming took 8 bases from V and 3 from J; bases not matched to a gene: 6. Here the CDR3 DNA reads TGTGCCAGCGGTTCGACAGGGGTTGGGGCCAACGTCCTGACTTTC. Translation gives CASGSTGVGANVLTF.

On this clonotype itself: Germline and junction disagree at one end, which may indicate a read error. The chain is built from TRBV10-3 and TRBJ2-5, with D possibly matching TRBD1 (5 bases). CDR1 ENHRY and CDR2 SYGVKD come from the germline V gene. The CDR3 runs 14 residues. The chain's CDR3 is CASSESGSRETQYF. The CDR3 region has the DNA TGTGCCAGCAGTGAGTCAGGGTCTCGAGAGACCCAGTACTTC.

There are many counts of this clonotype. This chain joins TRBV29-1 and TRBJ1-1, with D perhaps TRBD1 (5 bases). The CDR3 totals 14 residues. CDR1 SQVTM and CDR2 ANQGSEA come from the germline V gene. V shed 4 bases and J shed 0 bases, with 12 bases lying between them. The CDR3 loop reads CSVAGTDLNTEAFF. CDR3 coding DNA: TGCAGCGTTGCAGGGACGGACCTGAACACTGAAGCTTTCTTT. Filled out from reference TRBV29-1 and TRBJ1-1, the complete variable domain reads SAVISQKPSRDICQRGTSLTIQCQVDSQVTMMFWYRQQPGQSLTLIATANQGSEATYESGFVIDKFPISRPNLTFSTLTVSNMSPEDSSIYLCSVAGTDLNTEAFFGQGTRLTVV.

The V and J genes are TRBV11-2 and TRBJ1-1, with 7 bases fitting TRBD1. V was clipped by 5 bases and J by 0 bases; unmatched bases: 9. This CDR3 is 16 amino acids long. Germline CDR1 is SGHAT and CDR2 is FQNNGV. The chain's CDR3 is CASSLPGGQMNTEAFF. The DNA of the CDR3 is TGTGCCAGCAGCCTCCCGGGGGGACAGATGAACACTGAAGCTTTCTTT.

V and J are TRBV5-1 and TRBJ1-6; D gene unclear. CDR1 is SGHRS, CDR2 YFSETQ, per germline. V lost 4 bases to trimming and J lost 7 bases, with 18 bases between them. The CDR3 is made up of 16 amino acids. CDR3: CASSGGRRTNNSPLHF. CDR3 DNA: TGCGCCAGCAGCGGTGGACGGAGGACTAACAATTCACCCCTCCACTTT.